What follows are 19 T cell receptor beta chains derived from one specimen sequenced in a study of graft-versus-host responses after intestinal transplantation. Profiled with immunoSEQ multiplex PCR; TCRdb holds only in-frame clones, not every one. Of roughly 21,000 clones listed, roughly 33% are singletons. There were approximately 200,000 CFSE-labeled responder cells plated together with approximately 200,000 irradiated, violet-dye-labeled stimulator cells. Sequencing was performed on alloreactive CD8+ T cells from a mixed lymphocyte reaction culture, taken before intestinal transplant. Subset of the sample: CFSE-low proliferating T cells sorted from approximately 6-day pre-transplant mixed lymphocyte reaction (GvH or HvG direction). The receptors come from a human patient who received an intestinal transplant.

This rearrangement joins TRBV9 to TRBJ2-1, with D maybe TRBD2 (5 bases). V lost 0 bases to trimming and J lost 8 bases, with 39 bases between them. The CDR3 has 23 residues. CDR1 SGDLS and CDR2 YYNGEE come from the germline V gene. For the CDR3, the DNA is TGTGCCAGCAGCGTAGAACATTCAATGCCTCGCGTGAGGCGGGCTCCAGTGGTGGATGAGCAGTTCTTC. Protein product: CASSVEHSMPRVRRAPVVDEQFF.

The chain couples TRBV28 to TRBJ2-3, with 7 bases aligning to TRBD1. CDR3 length equals 15 residues. In germline, CDR1 is MDHEN, CDR2 SYDVKM. Trimming took 4 bases from V and 2 from J; bases not matched to a gene: 6. This chain's CDR3 is CASSYVQGLTDTQYF. In DNA, the CDR3 is TGTGCCAGCAGTTATGTACAGGGGCTCACAGATACGCAGTATTTT.

This clone was picked up a small number of times. The chain joins TRBV5-1 to TRBJ2-7; D ambiguous. The CDR3 is made up of 13 amino acids. Germline V CDR1 and CDR2: SGHRS, YFSETQ. V was pared by 0 bases and J by 2 bases, with 6 bases between. The CDR3 loop is CASSLGRTYEQYF. The CDR3, as DNA: TGCGCCAGCAGCTTGGGGCGCACCTACGAGCAGTACTTC.

This clone was detected only a few times. The chain recombines TRBV6-6 with TRBJ2-7; a weak D match, TRBD1 (5 bases). The CDR3 has 13 amino acids. The V gene lost 6 bases and the J gene lost 6 bases, with 15 bases spanning the gap. Germline V CDR1 and CDR2: MNHNY, SVGAGI (reference sequence). The CDR3, as DNA: TGTGCCAGCAGCCCACGCAGGGTTGGCGAGCAGTACTTC. It encodes CASSPRRVGEQYF.

The chain joins TRBV30 to TRBJ1-6; 9 positions agree with TRBD1. The CDR3 is 14 amino acids. From germline, CDR1 is GTSNPN and CDR2 SVGIG (reference sequence). The V segment lost 2 bases and the J segment 9 bases; nucleotides outside the gene matches: 5. DNA of the CDR3: TGTGCCTGGAGTCTTACAGGGGGCGGTTCACCCCTCCACTTT. This gives the protein CAWSLTGGGSPLHF.

This clone was recorded a few times. The V call is TRBV10-3, the J call TRBJ1-2, with TRBD1 matching over 7 bases. Trimming at V came to 2 bases and at J to 4 bases, leaving 7 bases not matched to a gene. Germline V gene sequence: CDR1 ENHRY, CDR2 SYGVKD. The CDR3 has 15 residues. In DNA, the CDR3 is TGTGCCATCAGTGAGACCGGACAGGAGATCTATGGCTACACCTTC. Its translation: CAISETGQEIYGYTF.

J is TRBJ2-5 and V is TRBV7-9; D call uncertain. CDR3 length: 15 amino acids. The germline CDR1 and CDR2 sequences are SEHNR and FQNEAQ (reference sequence). Trimming took 0 bases from V and 3 from J, leaving 11 bases between them. DNA of the CDR3: TGTGCCAGCAGCTTAGCGTTCGCAGAAGAAGAGACCCAGTACTTC. Its translation is CASSLAFAEEETQYF.

CDR3 loop: CASSESSATYNEQFF. The CDR3 nucleotides are TGTGCCAGCAGTGAAAGTAGCGCTACCTACAATGAGCAGTTCTTC. The chain uses TRBV6-1 and TRBJ2-1; D is perhaps TRBD2 (5 bases). Germline loops: CDR1 MNHNS, CDR2 SASEGT. V shed 2 bases and J shed 2 bases, with 10 bases lying between them. The CDR3 is 15 amino acids.

The chain links TRBV9 to TRBJ2-3, with 11 bases aligning to TRBD2. The V segment lost 1 base and the J segment 1 base; nucleotides outside the gene matches: 8. CDR3 length: 18 amino acids. Germline V lookup: CDR1 SGDLS, CDR2 YYNGEE. CDR3 protein: CASSVITSGGPGTDTQYF. The CDR3 DNA reads TGTGCCAGCAGCGTAATAACTAGCGGGGGCCCAGGCACAGATACGCAGTATTTT.

This chain joins TRBV6-5 and TRBJ1-2, with 7 bases lining up with TRBD1. Per germline, CDR1 MNHEY and CDR2 SVGAGI. This CDR3 has 15 residues. The J segment lost 5 bases and the V segment lost 0 bases, leaving 6 bases of the junction unmatched. CDR3 nucleotide sequence: TGTGCCAGCAGTTACTCGTGGGACAGACAATATGGCTACACCTTC. Translation gives CASSYSWDRQYGYTF.

The rearrangement joins TRBV11-2 to TRBJ1-4, with D tentatively TRBD1 (6 bases). Germline lookup yields CDR1 SGHAT and CDR2 FQNNGV. The CDR3 has 17 amino acids. Trimming stripped 5 bases from V and 2 bases from J, with 18 bases between. In nucleotides, the CDR3 is TGTGCCAGCAGCGAGGGGGTAGCTTGGAACACTAATGAAAAACTGTTTTTT. Translated: CASSEGVAWNTNEKLFF.

This clone was seen a handful of times. The V call is TRBV19, the J call TRBJ1-1, with D perhaps matching TRBD1 (5 bases). V lost 9 bases and J 10 bases, leaving 15 bases between the germline ends. CDR1 LNHDA and CDR2 SQIVND come from the germline V gene (reference sequence). CDR3 length: 11 residues. CDR3 protein: CASPGGGRAFF. DNA of the CDR3: TGTGCCAGCCCGGGTGGGGGTAGAGCTTTCTTT. Complete variable domain (other parts from reference TRBV19 and TRBJ1-1): DGGITQSPKYLFRKEGQNVTLSCEQNLNHDAMYWYRQDPGQGLRLIYYSQIVNDFQKGDIAEGYSVSREKKESFPLTVTSAQKNPTAFYLCASPGGGRAFFGQGTRLTVV.

This clone appeared once. The V gene is TRBV10-3, the J gene TRBJ1-2; maybe TRBD1 (5 bases). Germline loops: CDR1 ENHRY, CDR2 SYGVKD. Trimming removed 4 bases at V and 7 bases at J, with 22 bases between. CDR3 length equals 16 residues. CDR3 amino acids: CAISALLPTVVFGYTF. The CDR3 DNA sequence: TGTGCCATCAGTGCCCTACTTCCGACAGTAGTTTTTGGCTACACCTTC.

This clone was counted between two and nine times. V gene TRBV30 combines with J gene TRBJ2-3; TRBD2 aligns across 9 bases. V shed 3 bases and J 4 bases; nucleotides not matched to a gene: 5. The CDR3 is 14 residues long. Germline V lookup: CDR1 GTSNPN, CDR2 SVGIG (reference sequence). CDR3 nucleotide sequence: TGTGCCTGGAGCGCTGGCGGGGGGGCAGATACGCAGTATTTT. Its translation is CAWSAGGGADTQYF. Based on the CDR3 plus reference TRBV30 and TRBJ2-3, the full variable domain is SQTIHQWPATLVQPVGSPLSLECTVEGTSNPNLYWYRQAAGRGLQLLFYSVGIGQISSEVPQNLSASRPQDRQFILSSKKLLLSDSGFYLCAWSAGGGADTQYFGPGTRLTVL.

DNA for the CDR3: TGTGCCAGTAGTATAGACGCAGGAGACTACCAGCCCCAGCATTTT. Amino acids: CASSIDAGDYQPQHF. The gene calls are TRBV19 and TRBJ1-5, with D uncertain. The CDR3 loop spans 15 amino acids. V shed 0 bases and J shed 7 bases, with 13 bases lying between them. CDR1 and CDR2 from the germline V gene are LNHDA and SQIVND (reference sequence).

The chain carries TRBV7-7 and TRBJ1-1; TRBD1 is a possible D gene (6 bases). With 5 bases removed from V and 2 bases from J, the gap between germline ends came to 18 bases. Germline V gene data show CDR1 as SSHAT and CDR2 as FNYEAQ (reference sequence). The CDR3 covers 16 residues. CDR3 amino acids: CASSPLPTGRNTEAFF. Here the CDR3 DNA reads TGTGCCAGCAGCCCGCTACCCACAGGGAGAAACACTGAAGCTTTCTTT.

This sequence joins TRBV7-7 and TRBJ2-5, with D possibly being TRBD2 (7 bases). The CDR3 extends over 13 amino acids. Germline V lookup: CDR1 SSHAT, CDR2 FNYEAQ (reference sequence). Between the trimmed V and J ends, which lost 5 bases and 5 bases, there was a span of 12 bases. The CDR3 DNA sequence: TGTGCCAGCAGCCACGGGGGGCCTGAGACCCAGTACTTC. Its translation: CASSHGGPETQYF. The entire variable domain, with the rest obtained from reference TRBV7-7 and TRBJ2-5, is as follows: GAGVSQSPRYKVTKRGQDVTLRCDPISSHATLYWYQQALGQGPEFLTYFNYEAQPDKSGLPSDRFSAERPEGSISTLTIQRTEQRDSAMYRCASSHGGPETQYFGPGTRLLVL.

The chain is built from TRBV18 and TRBJ1-3; TRBD1 aligns across 7 bases. This CDR3 has 13 residues. V was clipped by 3 bases and J by 10 bases; unmatched bases: 6. The V gene's germline CDR1 is KGHSH and CDR2 LQKENI. In DNA form, the CDR3 reads TGTGCCAGCTCACCGATAAACAGGGGAACCATATATTTT. Residues: CASSPINRGTIYF.

The rearrangement uses TRBV6-4 and TRBJ2-1; TRBD2 aligns across 11 bases. Germline CDR1 and CDR2: MRHNA and SNTAGT. CDR3 length equals 15 residues. V dropped 5 bases and J dropped 9; count of bases not matched to a gene: 9. The CDR3, as DNA: TGTGCCAGCAGTTTAGTGTCCGGGACTAGCGGTGAGCAGTTCTTC. Its translation is CASSLVSGTSGEQFF.